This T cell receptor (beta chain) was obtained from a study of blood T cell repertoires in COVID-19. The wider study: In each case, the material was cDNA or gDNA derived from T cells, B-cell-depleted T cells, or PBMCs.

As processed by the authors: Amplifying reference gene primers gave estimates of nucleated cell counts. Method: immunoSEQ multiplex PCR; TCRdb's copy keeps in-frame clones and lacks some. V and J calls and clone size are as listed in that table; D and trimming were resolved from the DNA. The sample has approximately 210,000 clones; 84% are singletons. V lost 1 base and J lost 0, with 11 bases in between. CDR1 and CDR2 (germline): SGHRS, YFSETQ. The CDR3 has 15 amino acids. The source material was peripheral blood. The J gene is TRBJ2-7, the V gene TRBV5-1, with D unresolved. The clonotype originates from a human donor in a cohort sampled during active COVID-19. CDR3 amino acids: CASSLSWQISYEQYF. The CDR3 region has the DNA TGCGCCAGCAGCTTGTCGTGGCAGATCTCCTACGAGCAGTACTTC.